This T cell receptor beta chain is from a study of cytotoxic CD8 clonotypes in ibrutinib-treated CLL. Study details: After median approximately 70 months, approximately 14 stayed in remission, approximately twelve progressed; responses about 24 partial, 2 complete. Once treatment had gone on for a median of 12 months, range 6 to 36, response samples were drawn.

This CDR3 is 18 amino acids long. The germline CDR1 and CDR2 sequences are LNHNV and YYDKDF (reference sequence). V was shortened by 4 bases and J by 3 bases, with 25 bases between the two germline ends. At least ten counts were recorded for this clone. Antigen unknown. Study-wide points: Patients showed higher baseline clonality than age-matched healthy donors, and it tracked circulating CD8+ T-cell counts.

Data came from immunoSEQ multiplex PCR; TCRdb stores just in-frame clones and leaves some out. The sample shows approximately 45,000 clones, 50% to 75% of them seen only once. Material: PBMCs, obtained after 24 months of ibrutinib treatment. The chain has TRBV15 and TRBJ2-7, with D possibly being TRBD1 or TRBD2 (6 bases each). The sequence was collected from a human donor with chronic lymphocytic leukemia. The chain's CDR3 is CATSIRGHSQMGGYEQYF. The CDR3 DNA sequence: TGTGCCACCAGCATCCGGGGACACTCCCAAATGGGGGGCTACGAGCAGTACTTC.